These T cell receptor beta chains were read from a single sample in a study of T cell changes during pregnancy in multiple sclerosis. Assay: immunoSEQ multiplex PCR; the TCRdb copy retains only in-frame clones and omits some. The repertoire holds 25,000 to 35,000 clones, with roughly nine tenths as singletons. This sample comprised CD8+ T cells from peripheral blood mononuclear cells, obtained in the second trimester of pregnancy. The receptor set was obtained from a female donor with multiple sclerosis, enrolled in a pregnancy study. Both conserved end residues are part of each CDR3. The order of the fields is J gene, clone size, D gene, V gene, CDR3 DNA, CDR3 protein. The D gene is left open where the match is weak. Clone sizes are given selectively: once, few, many, or a class where the clone is expanded.

j_call: TRBJ2-5
clone_size: once
d_call: TRBD2
v_call: TRBV27
cdr3_nt: TGTGCCAGCAGTCACGGGACTAGCGGGAGAGTTGAGACCCAGTACTTC
cdr3_aa: CASSHGTSGRVETQYF

j_call: TRBJ1-2
clone_size: -
d_call: TRBD1
v_call: TRBV7-9
cdr3_nt: TGTGCCAGCAGCTTCGAAGGGGGGACAGGGAATGGTAACTATGGCTACACCTTC
cdr3_aa: CASSFEGGTGNGNYGYTF

j_call: TRBJ2-7
clone_size: once
d_call: TRBD1
v_call: TRBV9
cdr3_nt: TGTGCCAGCAGCGGGGGGGACAGGGAGGTCCACGAGCAGTACTTC
cdr3_aa: CASSGGDREVHEQYF

j_call: TRBJ1-2
clone_size: -
d_call: -
v_call: TRBV5-4
cdr3_nt: TGTGCCAGCAGCTCTGGGGGGGTTGGCTACACCTTC
cdr3_aa: CASSSGGVGYTF

j_call: TRBJ2-7
clone_size: few
d_call: TRBD2
v_call: TRBV11-2
cdr3_nt: TGTGCCAGCAGCACAGAGACGGGAGGCGAGCAGTACTTC
cdr3_aa: CASSTETGGEQYF

j_call: TRBJ1-5
clone_size: -
d_call: -
v_call: TRBV5-6
cdr3_nt: TGTGCCAGCAGCTTCCTTAATCAGCCCCAGCATTTT
cdr3_aa: CASSFLNQPQHF

j_call: TRBJ2-7
clone_size: once
d_call: -
v_call: TRBV9
cdr3_nt: TGTGCCAGCGCCCTCTCGGGGGATATGCTCGTCGAGCAGTACTTC
cdr3_aa: CASALSGDMLVEQYF

j_call: TRBJ1-5
clone_size: -
d_call: -
v_call: TRBV27
cdr3_nt: TGTGCCAGCAGTTTTATAGGAGGTGATAGCAATCAGCCCCAGCATTTT
cdr3_aa: CASSFIGGDSNQPQHF

j_call: TRBJ2-2
clone_size: -
d_call: -
v_call: TRBV5-1
cdr3_nt: TGCGCCAGCAGCCCGACGGGGACGAACACCGGGGAGCTGTTTTTT
cdr3_aa: CASSPTGTNTGELFF

j_call: TRBJ2-7
clone_size: -
d_call: TRBD1
v_call: TRBV11-2
cdr3_nt: TGTGCCAGCAGCTTCGGGACAGGGAACTACGAGCAGTACTTC
cdr3_aa: CASSFGTGNYEQYF

j_call: TRBJ2-5
clone_size: once
d_call: -
v_call: TRBV10-3
cdr3_nt: TGTGCCATCAGTGACGGATACAGCCAAGAGACCCAGTACTTC
cdr3_aa: CAISDGYSQETQYF

j_call: TRBJ1-4
clone_size: -
d_call: -
v_call: TRBV11-2
cdr3_nt: TGTGCCAGCAGCTTAGGTCCAGGGACTAATGAAAAACTGTTTTTT
cdr3_aa: CASSLGPGTNEKLFF

j_call: TRBJ1-1
clone_size: -
d_call: -
v_call: TRBV4-1
cdr3_nt: TGCGCCAGCAGCCAAGTGGGAGGGGGGTACACTGAAGCTTTCTTT
cdr3_aa: CASSQVGGGYTEAFF

j_call: TRBJ2-1
clone_size: -
d_call: TRBD2
v_call: TRBV10-3
cdr3_nt: TGTGCCATCAGTCCCAGCGGGGACTCCTACAATGAGCAGTTCTTC
cdr3_aa: CAISPSGDSYNEQFF

j_call: TRBJ2-1
clone_size: -
d_call: -
v_call: TRBV18
cdr3_nt: TGTGCCAGCTCAACATCCACGGGGTCCCAATACAATGAGCAGTTCTTC
cdr3_aa: CASSTSTGSQYNEQFF

j_call: TRBJ2-6
clone_size: -
d_call: -
v_call: TRBV6-5
cdr3_nt: TGTGCCAGCAGTACAGGTCTCTCTGGGGCCAACGTCCTGACTTTC
cdr3_aa: CASSTGLSGANVLTF

j_call: TRBJ2-2
clone_size: -
d_call: TRBD1
v_call: TRBV18
cdr3_nt: TGTGCCAGCTCACCACCCGACAGGGTTTGGACCGGGGAGCTGTTTTTT
cdr3_aa: CASSPPDRVWTGELFF

j_call: TRBJ2-2
clone_size: -
d_call: -
v_call: TRBV28
cdr3_nt: TGTGCCAGCGGGTTGAGGGCGAAGGAGCTGTTTTTT
cdr3_aa: CASGLRAKELFF

j_call: TRBJ2-5
clone_size: -
d_call: TRBD2
v_call: TRBV5-1
cdr3_nt: TGCGCCAGCAGCTTGGAGGGGCCGTTTAGCGGGGGAATACCAAGAGAGACCCAGTACTTC
cdr3_aa: CASSLEGPFSGGIPRETQYF

j_call: TRBJ2-2
clone_size: -
d_call: -
v_call: TRBV27
cdr3_nt: TGTGCCAGCAGTTTAAGAGAGACCGGGGAGCTGTTTTTT
cdr3_aa: CASSLRETGELFF

j_call: TRBJ2-5
clone_size: -
d_call: TRBD1
v_call: TRBV27
cdr3_nt: TGTGCCAGCAGTACCACCAGGGGGCTCGGAGAGACCCAGTACTTC
cdr3_aa: CASSTTRGLGETQYF

j_call: TRBJ1-2
clone_size: once
d_call: TRBD1
v_call: TRBV5-1
cdr3_nt: TGCGCCAGCAGCGCTCCCGGGACAGGGGGCCGAGATGGCTACACCTTC
cdr3_aa: CASSAPGTGGRDGYTF

j_call: TRBJ2-1
clone_size: once
d_call: TRBD2
v_call: TRBV4-3
cdr3_nt: TGCGCCAGCAGCCAAGATCGAGGCGGGGGGGCAGTTGAGCAGTTCTTC
cdr3_aa: CASSQDRGGGAVEQFF

j_call: TRBJ1-1
clone_size: -
d_call: -
v_call: TRBV19
cdr3_nt: TGTGCCAGTAGTATAGATCCGAGGGGGTGGAGTGAAGCTTTCTTT
cdr3_aa: CASSIDPRGWSEAFF

j_call: TRBJ2-2
clone_size: -
d_call: TRBD2
v_call: TRBV4-3
cdr3_nt: TGCGCCAGCAGCCAAGATCGTGTACGGGGGGGGGCGAACACCGGGGAGCTGTTTTTT
cdr3_aa: CASSQDRVRGGANTGELFF

j_call: TRBJ2-7
clone_size: once
d_call: -
v_call: TRBV27
cdr3_nt: TGTGCCAGCAGTTTAGCCTCAGGGTACGAGCAGTACTTC
cdr3_aa: CASSLASGYEQYF

j_call: TRBJ1-4
clone_size: medium-sized
d_call: -
v_call: TRBV6-1
cdr3_nt: TGTGCCAGCACGGGAGAGGTACATGAAAAACTGTTTTTT
cdr3_aa: CASTGEVHEKLFF

j_call: TRBJ2-7
clone_size: -
d_call: -
v_call: TRBV11-2
cdr3_nt: TGTGCCAGCAGCCCGCGGGACTTTTCCCCGCTGGCCTACGAGCAGTACTTC
cdr3_aa: CASSPRDFSPLAYEQYF

j_call: TRBJ2-7
clone_size: -
d_call: TRBD2
v_call: TRBV2
cdr3_nt: TGTGCCTCCTTGGCGGGACTAGCGGGGTATTACGAGCAGTACTTC
cdr3_aa: CASLAGLAGYYEQYF

j_call: TRBJ2-3
clone_size: -
d_call: TRBD1
v_call: TRBV2
cdr3_nt: TGTGCCAGCAGGGACCTCCAACAGGGGGACACAGATACGCAGTATTTT
cdr3_aa: CASRDLQQGDTDTQYF

j_call: TRBJ1-1
clone_size: -
d_call: -
v_call: TRBV28
cdr3_nt: TGTGCCAGCAGTCTGGACTTCGAGAACACTGAAGCTTTCTTT
cdr3_aa: CASSLDFENTEAFF

j_call: TRBJ1-5
clone_size: -
d_call: -
v_call: TRBV30
cdr3_nt: TGTGCCTGGAGTCATAAGGGGCTTGGCAATCAGCCCCAGCATTTT
cdr3_aa: CAWSHKGLGNQPQHF

j_call: TRBJ1-1
clone_size: -
d_call: -
v_call: TRBV7-8
cdr3_nt: TGTGCCAGCGGCAGGGTGAACACTGAAGCTTTCTTT
cdr3_aa: CASGRVNTEAFF

j_call: TRBJ1-2
clone_size: -
d_call: -
v_call: TRBV5-8
cdr3_nt: TGTGCCAGCAGCTTGCGGGACACCATCTATGGCTACACCTTC
cdr3_aa: CASSLRDTIYGYTF

j_call: TRBJ2-2
clone_size: -
d_call: TRBD2
v_call: TRBV11-2
cdr3_nt: TGTGCCAGCAGCTTAGTCGGGAGGGCCACCGGGGAGCTGTTTTTT
cdr3_aa: CASSLVGRATGELFF

j_call: TRBJ1-5
clone_size: -
d_call: -
v_call: TRBV2
cdr3_nt: TGTGCCACAAACCCAACAGGGAGCAATCAGCCCCAGCATTTT
cdr3_aa: CATNPTGSNQPQHF

j_call: TRBJ1-1
clone_size: -
d_call: -
v_call: TRBV12-5
cdr3_nt: TGTGCTAGTGGCACCGGGGTGTACACTGAAGCTTTCTTT
cdr3_aa: CASGTGVYTEAFF

j_call: TRBJ2-1
clone_size: -
d_call: TRBD1
v_call: TRBV5-1
cdr3_nt: TGCGCCAGCAGCTTGGGGGGACAGCTCAATGAGCAGTTCTTC
cdr3_aa: CASSLGGQLNEQFF

j_call: TRBJ2-1
clone_size: once
d_call: -
v_call: TRBV7-7
cdr3_nt: TGTGCTAGCAGCTTAGGGACCTTTAGCGAGAAGTTCTTC
cdr3_aa: CASSLGTFSEKFF

j_call: TRBJ2-7
clone_size: -
d_call: TRBD1
v_call: TRBV19
cdr3_nt: TGTGCCAGTAGTATCGACAGGGGGAGCGGGACCTACGAGCAGTACTTC
cdr3_aa: CASSIDRGSGTYEQYF